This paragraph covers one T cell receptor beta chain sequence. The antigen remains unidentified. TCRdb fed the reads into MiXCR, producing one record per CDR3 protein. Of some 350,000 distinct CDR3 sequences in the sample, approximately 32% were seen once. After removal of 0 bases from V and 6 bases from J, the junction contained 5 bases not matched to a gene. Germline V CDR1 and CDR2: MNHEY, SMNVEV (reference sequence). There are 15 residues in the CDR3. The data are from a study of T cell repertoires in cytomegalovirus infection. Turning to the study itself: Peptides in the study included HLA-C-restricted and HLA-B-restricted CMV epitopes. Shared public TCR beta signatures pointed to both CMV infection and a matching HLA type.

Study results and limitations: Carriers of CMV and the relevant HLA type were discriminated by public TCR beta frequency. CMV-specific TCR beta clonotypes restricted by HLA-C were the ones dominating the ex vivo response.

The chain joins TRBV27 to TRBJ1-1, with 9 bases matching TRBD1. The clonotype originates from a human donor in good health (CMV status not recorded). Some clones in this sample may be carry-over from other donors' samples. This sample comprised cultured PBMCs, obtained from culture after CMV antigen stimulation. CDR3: CASSLSGTGPAEAFF. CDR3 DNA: TGTGCCAGCAGTTTATCAGGGACAGGGCCAGCTGAAGCTTTCTTT.